This TCR beta chain was observed in a study of T cell responses to AZD1222 COVID-19 vaccine. Worth noting for this clone: The antigen remains undetermined.

Repertoires were generated with immunoSEQ multiplex PCR, while TCRdb's copy carries only in-frame clones and drops some. The table lists about 84,000 clones, around nine tenths of them singletons, with approximately 10% in the top ten. Trimming removed 6 bases at V and 1 base at J, with 13 bases between. Germline V lookup: CDR1 SGHRS, CDR2 YFSETQ. The CDR3 extends over 14 amino acids. Whole-study results and caveats: The donor group comprised mostly white British people and more females; the analysis possibly underestimated clonal diversity. Spike-specific TCR breadth and depth rose after two AZD1222 doses. Repertoires were obtained solely post-peak T cell response.

The receptor was isolated from an adult who received the AZD1222 COVID-19 vaccine. Sequences were derived from peripheral blood, sampled 28 days after the second AZD1222 dose. This chain joins TRBV5-1 and TRBJ1-1; D is unresolved. This CDR3 is CASTKPEENTEAFF. The DNA of the CDR3 is TGCGCCAGCACCAAGCCTGAAGAGAACACTGAAGCTTTCTTT.